The clone carrying this TCR beta chain was counted between two and nine times. The record originates from a study of blood T cell repertoires in COVID-19. The overall study: The samples span acute and convalescent COVID-19 from the United States, Italy and Spain. PBMCs, B-cell-depleted T cells, or T cells provided the cDNA or gDNA that made up the material.

Germline CDR1 reads KGHSH; CDR2 reads LQKENI. V shed 5 bases, J shed 4 bases, and the junction held 9 bases outside the gene matches. The CDR3 loop spans 15 amino acids. Per the study methods: Estimation of nucleated cell counts was performed using reference gene primer amplification. Method: immunoSEQ multiplex PCR; TCRdb's copy keeps in-frame clones and lacks some. V and J calls and clone size are copied from that table; D and trimming were computed from the DNA. The profile covers 200,000 to 250,000 clones, with over 70% appearing a single time and approximately 7.2% taken by the ten largest. The sample was peripheral blood. This clonotype was obtained from a woman in her seventies with acute or convalescent COVID-19. The chain employs TRBV18 and TRBJ2-5; 8 bases fit TRBD1. Here the CDR3 DNA reads TGTGCCAGCTCAACGCAGGGGGCAGCAGGAGAGACCCAGTACTTC. This gives the protein CASSTQGAAGETQYF.